This TCR beta chain was recorded in a study of CXCR3-negative and CXCR3-positive naive CD8 T cells. The germline V gene encodes CDR1 SGHDN and CDR2 FVKESK. This CDR3 contains 15 residues. General observations from the study: CXCR3-negative naive cells had less hydrophobic TRB CDR3s than did CXCR3-positive naive cells.

With regard to this clonotype: Its antigen is currently unknown.

UMI-tagged TRB cDNA libraries were built via 5' RACE. TCRdb reprocessed the 5' RACE reads, with one entry per CDR3 protein and no DNA. This sample's table reports approximately 59,000 distinct CDR3 sequences. The chain employs TRBV14 and TRBJ2-5. The clonotype originates from a human donor in good health. Some clones in this sample may be carry-over from other donors' samples. The sample was naive CXCR3+ CD8+ T cells from blood. As for subset: CD45RO-CCR7+CD27+CD95- naive CD8+ T cells expressing CXCR3 (TNR3+). The CDR3 here is CASSQVVGILETQYF. Using reference TRBV14 and TRBJ2-5 for the parts outside the CDR3, the full variable domain is EAGVTQFPSHSVIEKGQTVTLRCDPISGHDNLYWYRRVMGKEIKFLLHFVKESKQDESGMPNNRFLAERTGGTYSTLKVQPAELEDSGVYFCASSQVVGILETQYFGPGTRLLVL.